This entry is about one T cell receptor beta chain. This sample is part of a study of blood T cell repertoires in COVID-19. This CDR3 spans 15 amino acids. Germline V lookup: CDR1 MGHRA, CDR2 YSYEKL. The V end lost 0 bases, the J end lost 8 bases, and 14 bases lay between the germline ends. This table comes from immunoSEQ multiplex PCR, and its TCRdb copy is limited to in-frame clones, with some not included. The sample has 86,000 or so clones; approximately 78% are singletons. V gene TRBV4-1 combines with J gene TRBJ2-1; the D gene is possibly TRBD2 (5 bases). The receptor was isolated from a woman aged 80 or older with acute or convalescent COVID-19. Sequencing was done on a sample of peripheral blood. DNA of the CDR3: TGCGCCAGCAGCCAAGATACCCCGGGGTGGTATGAGCAGTTCTTC. Translation gives CASSQDTPGWYEQFF.